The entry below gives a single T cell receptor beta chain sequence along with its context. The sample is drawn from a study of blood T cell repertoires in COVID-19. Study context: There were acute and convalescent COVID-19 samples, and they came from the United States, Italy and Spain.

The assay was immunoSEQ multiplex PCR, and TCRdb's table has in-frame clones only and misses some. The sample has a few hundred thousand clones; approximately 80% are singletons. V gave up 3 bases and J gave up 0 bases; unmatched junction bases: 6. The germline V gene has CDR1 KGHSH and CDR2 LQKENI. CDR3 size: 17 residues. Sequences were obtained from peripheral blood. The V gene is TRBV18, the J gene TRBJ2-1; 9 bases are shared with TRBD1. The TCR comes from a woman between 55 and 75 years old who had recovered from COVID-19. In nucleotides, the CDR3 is TGTGCCAGCTCACCGCCACAGGGGGCGAGCTCCTACAATGAGCAGTTCTTC. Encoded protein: CASSPPQGASSYNEQFF.